This T cell receptor beta chain was observed in a study of PD-1 blockade in classical Hodgkin lymphoma. Study-level findings and limits: The study found complete responders had baseline diversity similar to newly diagnosed patients. A reduction in baseline TCR diversity was reportedly seen in newly diagnosed patients relative to healthy donors.

V gave up 0 bases and J gave up 4 bases, with 6 bases separating them. This CDR3 has 14 residues. Per germline, CDR1 LGHNA and CDR2 YSLEER. TCRdb keeps only in-frame clones here, not all; method: immunoSEQ multiplex PCR. Of 15,000 to 20,000 clones detected, 83% appear once; the ten largest clones hold approximately 13%. In regard to this clone: What it binds is not known.

Documented time point: cycle 4 day 1 (C4D1), after six to seven weeks of nivolumab. All trial patients relapsed after autologous stem cell transplantation. When best responses were assessed, they were complete response, partial response or progressive disease. Sequencing was performed on peripheral blood mononuclear cells (PBMCs), taken before the fourth cycle of nivolumab. The chain uses TRBV4-3 and TRBJ2-2; D not resolved. This receptor was taken from a human donor with classical Hodgkin lymphoma. This chain's CDR3 is CASSQEEFTGELFF. DNA of the CDR3: TGCGCCAGCAGCCAAGAGGAATTCACCGGGGAGCTGTTTTTT.